This T cell receptor beta chain was sequenced for a study of blood T cell repertoires in COVID-19. Across the study: Samples of COVID-19 (acute and convalescent) were obtained from the United States, Italy and Spain. PBMCs, B-cell-depleted T cells, or T cells were the source of the cDNA or gDNA that made up the material.

The authors' processing: The authors estimated nucleated cell counts from reference gene primer amplification. TCRdb's copy holds only in-frame clones and misses some; the assay was immunoSEQ multiplex PCR. Clonal size and the V and J genes are those of that table, whereas D and trimming came from the DNA. The data contain around 47,000 clones, around 80% of them seen just once; the ten biggest clones take up 35% to 45%. The table lists this clone with a count of one. With 6 bases removed from V and 1 base from J, the gap between germline ends came to 9 bases. CDR1 and CDR2 from the germline V gene are ENHRY and SYGVKD. The CDR3 length is 13 residues.

The TCR was taken from a human donor in a cohort sampled during active COVID-19. Sequenced: peripheral blood. The rearrangement links TRBV10-3 to TRBJ1-1, with TRBD1 as a possible D gene (5 bases). The CDR3 DNA sequence: TGTGCCATCAGCAATACAGGGAACACTGAAGCTTTCTTT. Translation: CAISNTGNTEAFF.